The 29 T cell receptor beta chains below come from one sample, sequenced in a study of post-analysis software for immune sequencing data. Sequencing libraries made from TCR beta cDNA carried unique molecular identifiers. TCRdb reanalysed the PCR reads using MiXCR and keeps one entry per CDR3 protein. Among roughly 540,000 distinct CDR3 sequences listed, less than 40% were seen once. Study-wide findings and caveats: Among roughly five TRBV segments more frequent in patients than controls were TRBV5-6, TRBV5-1 and TRBV20-1.

The antigens for these receptors are not known. The specimen was blood. Receptor source: a girl aged 2 to 17 with multiple sclerosis.

In the case of this clonotype: At one end the junction does not follow the germline gene, possibly because of a read error. This chain joins TRBV6-6 and TRBJ2-6; 13 nucleotides align to TRBD2. The CDR3 sequence is 17 residues long. Germline CDR1 and CDR2: MNHNY and SVGAGI (reference sequence). The DNA for the CDR3 is TGTGCCAGCAGTTATGGACTAGCGGGAGCGGGGGCCAACGTCCCGACTTTC. Translated: CASSYGLAGAGANVPTF.

Only a few counts were recorded for this clonotype. The DNA of the CDR3 is TGTGCCAGCAGTGCCTGGACAGGGGTCCTCACAGATACGCAGTATTTT. It is translated as CASSAWTGVLTDTQYF. The rearrangement links TRBV2 to TRBJ2-3, with TRBD1 matching over 9 bases. Germline loops: CDR1 SNHLY, CDR2 FYNNEI. The CDR3 covers 16 residues. The V segment lost 4 bases and the J segment 2 bases; nucleotides outside the gene matches: 7.

This clonotype was observed a single time. The gene calls are TRBV11-1 and TRBJ2-2, with D perhaps matching TRBD2 (6 bases). The germline V and J ends were trimmed by 5 bases and 8 bases, with 30 bases remaining between them. In germline, CDR1 is SGHAT, CDR2 FQDESV (reference sequence). The CDR3 sequence is 19 residues long. The CDR3 reads CASSQNPGTYSLTEGELFF. As DNA, the CDR3 is TGTGCCAGCAGCCAAAATCCCGGGACTTACTCCCTAACCGAGGGGGAGCTGTTTTTT.

The V gene is TRBV6-1, the J gene TRBJ1-2; D gene ambiguous. The germline V and J ends were trimmed by 4 bases and 1 base, with 7 bases remaining between them. This CDR3 spans 13 amino acids. CDR1 MNHNS and CDR2 SASEGT come from the germline V gene. In DNA form, the CDR3 reads TGTGCCAGCAGTGCCACAGATAACTATGGCTACACCTTC. This gives the protein CASSATDNYGYTF.

The chain links TRBV6-5 to TRBJ2-5; 8 bases align to TRBD1. The CDR3 extends over 16 amino acids. J was trimmed by 7 bases and V by 5 bases; bases with no gene match: 15. Looked up from germline, CDR1 is MNHEY and CDR2 is SVGAGI. This CDR3 is CASSRDRTGPGGTQYF. Here the CDR3 DNA reads TGTGCCAGCAGTCGTGACAGGACAGGGCCAGGAGGGACCCAGTACTTC.

This clonotype was counted between two and nine times. The rearrangement links TRBV20-1 to TRBJ2-3; no firm D call. CDR1 DFQATT and CDR2 SNEGSKA come from the germline V gene (reference sequence). The V end was cut by 2 bases, the J end by 3 bases, with 12 bases between. This CDR3 spans 14 amino acids. In DNA form, the CDR3 reads TGCAGTGCTAGAATGGGTTACGGAACAGATACGCAGTATTTT. Encoded protein: CSARMGYGTDTQYF.

The rearrangement joins TRBV11-3 to TRBJ1-1; D possibly corresponds to TRBD1 (5 bases). The CDR3 extends over 18 amino acids. The V end lost 1 base, the J end lost 1 base, and 19 bases lay between the germline ends. Looked up from germline, CDR1 is SGHNT and CDR2 is YENEEA. The CDR3 sequence: CASSLGGVGRHRNTEAFF. The CDR3 DNA reads TGTGCCAGCAGCTTAGGGGGCGTGGGTAGGCACAGGAACACTGAAGCTTTCTTT.

The gene calls are TRBV4-1 and TRBJ1-4; 7 nucleotides agree with TRBD1. The CDR3 contains 13 residues. The trim removed 4 bases at V and 9 bases at J, leaving 5 bases unmatched. From germline, CDR1 is MGHRA and CDR2 YSYEKL. Here the CDR3 reads CASSPGTVQKLFF. In DNA form, the CDR3 reads TGCGCCAGCAGCCCGGGGACAGTCCAAAAACTGTTTTTT.

The V gene is TRBV27, the J gene TRBJ2-3; D gene uncertain. V was clipped by 0 bases and J by 2 bases, with 6 bases between them. The length of the CDR3 is 14 residues. Germline CDR1 and CDR2: MNHEY and SMNVEV (reference sequence). Here the CDR3 reads CASSLSFATDTQYF. The CDR3 DNA reads TGTGCCAGCAGTTTATCGTTCGCCACAGATACGCAGTATTTT.

J is TRBJ2-3 and V is TRBV11-3, with a tentative D call TRBD2 (6 bases). The germline V gene has CDR1 SGHNT and CDR2 YENEEA. V was pared by 3 bases and J by 2 bases, with 12 bases between. This CDR3 is built from 15 residues. The CDR3 loop is CASSLASALTDTQYF. The CDR3 DNA reads as TGTGCCAGCAGCTTGGCTAGCGCTCTCACAGATACGCAGTATTTT. The full variable domain, completed using reference TRBV11-3 and TRBJ2-3, is EAGVVQSPRYKIIEKKQPVAFWCNPISGHNTLYWYLQNLGQGPELLIRYENEEAVDDSQLPKDRFSAERLKGVDSTLKIQPAELGDSAVYLCASSLASALTDTQYFGPGTRLTVL.

Note on this clonotype: One junction end does not reproduce the germline sequence, and a read error may be involved. This chain joins TRBV28 and TRBJ2-3, with D possibly called TRBD1 or TRBD2 (6 bases each). This CDR3 is 14 amino acids long. The germline CDR1 and CDR2 sequences are MDHEN and SYDVKM. The CDR3 sequence is CASTNRGRTDTRYF. The CDR3 coding sequence is TGTGCCAGCACCAACCGGGGGAGGACAGATACGCGGTATTTT.

This clonotype was seen more than once but under ten times. The chain combines TRBV29-1 with TRBJ2-7; D is undetermined. The DNA end favors TRBJ2-5, so the J call may be wrong. CDR1 is SQVTM and CDR2 is ANQGSEA in the germline V gene. The CDR3 extends over 12 amino acids. For the CDR3, the DNA is TGCAGCGTTCGGGCAGGCCAAGAGACCCAGTACTTC. Translating it yields CSVRAGQETQYF.

The chain uses TRBV29-1 and TRBJ2-3; 11 bases agree with TRBD2. CDR3 size: 17 residues. Germline trimming cut 7 bases from V and 8 bases from J; bases unmatched to any gene: 20. The germline CDR1 and CDR2 sequences are SQVTM and ANQGSEA. The CDR3 here is CSARTVAGGLEIGTQYF. CDR3 DNA: TGCAGCGCCCGAACAGTAGCGGGGGGGCTAGAGATCGGTACGCAGTATTTT.

The table lists this clonotype with a few counts. The chain uses TRBV5-1 and TRBJ1-2; a weak D match, TRBD1 (5 bases). This CDR3 contains 14 residues. Germline CDR1 reads SGHRS; CDR2 reads YFSETQ. Trimming removed 0 bases at V and 6 bases at J, with 12 bases between. CDR3: CASSLGRDVHGYTF. The CDR3 coding sequence is TGCGCCAGCAGCTTGGGCAGGGATGTACATGGCTACACCTTC.

This clonotype has only a few counts. This chain uses TRBV6-5 with TRBJ1-2; 7 bases agree with TRBD1. Germline CDR1 and CDR2: MNHEY and SVGAGI. The CDR3 extends over 14 amino acids. The J segment lost 8 bases and the V segment lost 3 bases, leaving 9 bases of the junction unmatched. CDR3: CASSYDQGDTGYTF. The CDR3 DNA reads TGTGCCAGCAGTTATGATCAGGGGGACACCGGCTACACCTTC.

The chain is built from TRBV7-2 and TRBJ2-3; TRBD1 matches 8 bases. Germline V gives CDR1 SGHTA, CDR2 FQGNSA. The junction had 2 bases not matched to a gene; V was cut back by 5 bases and J by 1 base. The CDR3 has 14 amino acids. DNA for the CDR3: TGTGCCAGCAGCATGGGACAGGGCACAGATACGCAGTATTTT. This codes for CASSMGQGTDTQYF. The entire variable domain, with the rest obtained from reference TRBV7-2 and TRBJ2-3, is as follows: GAGVSQSPSNKVTEKGKDVELRCDPISGHTALYWYRQSLGQGLEFLIYFQGNSAPDKSGLPSDRFSAERTGGSVSTLTIQRTQQEDSAVYLCASSMGQGTDTQYFGPGTRLTVL.

In its sample, this clonotype was seen a few times. CDR3 loop: CASSSSGFSGANVLTF. CDR3 DNA: TGTGCCAGCAGCTCCTCAGGGTTCTCTGGGGCCAACGTCCTGACTTTC. The J gene is TRBJ2-6, the V gene TRBV7-9; tentatively, D is TRBD1 (5 bases). Germline assignment: CDR1 SEHNR and CDR2 FQNEAQ (reference sequence). V was trimmed by 4 bases and J by 0 bases, leaving 10 bases between them. The CDR3 runs 16 residues.

The chain uses TRBV20-1 and TRBJ2-1; D possibly corresponds to TRBD1 (8 bases). Trimming removed 7 bases at V and 3 bases at J, with 16 bases between. Germline CDR1 is DFQATT and CDR2 is SNEGSKA (reference sequence). The CDR3 is 14 residues long. The CDR3 protein is CSGEGTGIYNEQFF. The CDR3 bases are TGCAGTGGGGAGGGGACAGGAATCTACAATGAGCAGTTCTTC.

This clonotype has ten or more counts. The gene calls are TRBV29-1 and TRBJ2-7, with no clear D. Germline CDR1 reads SQVTM; CDR2 reads ANQGSEA. Deletions cut 7 bases from V and 2 bases from J, with 15 bases between. The CDR3 consists of 13 residues. The CDR3: CSGVFSHTYEQYF. The CDR3 DNA is TGCAGCGGAGTTTTCAGTCATACCTACGAGCAGTACTTC.

The V gene is TRBV7-9, the J gene TRBJ1-1; TRBD1 aligns across 7 bases. Trimming at V came to 2 bases and at J to 1 base, leaving 4 bases not matched to a gene. Germline V lookup: CDR1 SEHNR, CDR2 FQNEAQ (reference sequence). This CDR3 region has 15 residues. CDR3 residues: CASSLQQGSNTEAFF. CDR3 in DNA: TGTGCCAGCAGCTTACAACAGGGGTCGAACACTGAAGCTTTCTTT.

At least ten counts were recorded for this clonotype. The chain has TRBV4-1 and TRBJ2-1, with TRBD1 identical over 8 bases. The CDR3 covers 12 residues. Trimming removed 5 bases from V and 6 bases from J; junction bases left unmatched: 0. Germline-derived CDR1 and CDR2 are MGHRA and YSYEKL. CDR3 sequence: CASSTGGNEQFF. The DNA of the CDR3 is TGCGCCAGCAGCACAGGGGGCAATGAGCAGTTCTTC.

This chain links TRBV20-1 with TRBJ1-5; D gene unclear. The CDR3 runs 12 residues. Germline V CDR1 and CDR2: DFQATT, SNEGSKA (reference sequence). Trimming pared 3 bases from V and 3 bases from J, leaving 6 bases between. The CDR3 DNA reads as TGCAGTGCTAGGGATAACAATCAGCCCCAGCATTTT. Translating it yields CSARDNNQPQHF.

The chain has TRBV20-1 and TRBJ2-7; TRBD1 matches 10 bases. Germline lookup yields CDR1 DFQATT and CDR2 SNEGSKA (reference sequence). V lost 5 bases, J lost 3 bases, and 7 bases stayed unmatched. This CDR3 spans 14 amino acids. CDR3 nucleotide sequence: TGCAGTGCTGAACTCGGGACAGGGGACTACGAGCAGTACTTC. Translated, it gives CSAELGTGDYEQYF.

This clonotype occurred a few times. V is TRBV7-3 and J is TRBJ2-1; tentative D call: TRBD2 (6 bases). Trimming stripped 5 bases from V and 3 bases from J, with 14 bases between. The CDR3 runs 15 residues. CDR1 and CDR2 from the germline V gene are SGHTA and FQGTGA. The CDR3 loop reads CASSTRRDGYNEQFF. The DNA of the CDR3 is TGTGCCAGCAGCACACGGCGGGACGGCTACAATGAGCAGTTCTTC.

The chain joins TRBV27 to TRBJ2-3, with a weak D call TRBD1 (8 bases). There are 17 residues in the CDR3. The V gene lost 7 bases and the J gene lost 0 bases, with 20 bases spanning the gap. Germline V gives CDR1 MNHEY, CDR2 SMNVEV (reference sequence). The CDR3 nucleotides are TGTGCCAGCATTCGGACAGGGAGGGGTTCTAGCACAGATACGCAGTATTTT. It codes for CASIRTGRGSSTDTQYF.

At least ten counts were recorded for this clonotype. The chain links TRBV20-1 to TRBJ2-7; 7 bases are shared with TRBD1. Germline V gives CDR1 DFQATT, CDR2 SNEGSKA (reference sequence). CDR3 length: 17 residues. Losses at the gene ends were 5 bases for V and 3 bases for J; bases not matched to a gene: 19. The CDR3 DNA follows: TGCAGTGCTTTCCTCCGGGACAGAGACCGAGCTATCTACGAGCAGTACTTC. Translation: CSAFLRDRDRAIYEQYF.

V is TRBV10-3 and J is TRBJ2-7, with no clear D. Germline assignment: CDR1 ENHRY and CDR2 SYGVKD. Trimming left V 10 bases short and J 0 bases short, with 19 bases between. The CDR3 has 15 residues. CDR3 DNA: TGTGCCACGGTGGGCACCGGGTCAGGCTCCTACGAGCAGTACTTC. Protein: CATVGTGSGSYEQYF.

This clonotype was picked up a small number of times. The chain joins TRBV7-2 to TRBJ1-1, with a possible D match to TRBD1 (5 bases). Germline loops: CDR1 SGHTA, CDR2 FQGNSA. The CDR3 length is 14 residues. V gave up 6 bases and J gave up 4 bases, with 15 bases separating them. The CDR3 DNA reads as TGTGCCAGCAGTTCGGCGGCGGGGGGCACTGAAGCTTTCTTT. Translated: CASSSAAGGTEAFF.

The chain uses TRBV20-1 and TRBJ2-5, with 12 positions matching TRBD1. The J call may be in error: the DNA end matches TRBJ2-7 better. The CDR3 extends over 14 amino acids. CDR1 DFQATT and CDR2 SNEGSKA come from the germline V gene (reference sequence). In DNA, the CDR3 is TGCAGTGCTAGCCCCGGGACAGGGGGCAACGAGCAGTACTTC. Amino acids: CSASPGTGGNEQYF.